This T cell receptor (beta chain) was sequenced during a study of T cells in Graves' hyperthyroidism and ophthalmopathy. RNA transcripts gave rise to amplified TCR beta CDR3 regions. The HTBI primer set drove a first-round RT-PCR of the TCR CDR3. TCRdb independently ran MiXCR on the multiplex PCR reads; one entry per CDR3 protein. The table shows some 770,000 distinct CDR3 sequences, with approximately 16% occurring only once. Germline loops: CDR1 SGHTA, CDR2 FQGTGA. The CDR3 loop spans 15 amino acids. No ophthalmopathy progression within 18 months constituted stable Graves' hyperthyroidism. Concerning this clonotype itself: A much larger clone sits a single nucleotide away, making a read error possible.

This clonotype was sampled from a man aged 18 to 30 with Graves' hyperthyroidism. The material sequenced was blood. This sequence joins TRBV7-3 and TRBJ2-3, with TRBD1 as a possible D gene (6 bases). CDR3 protein: CAGSSGTTGTDTQYF. CDR3 DNA sequence: TGTGCCGGCAGCTCCGGGACAACTGGCACAGATACGCAGTATTTT.